This is a list of T cell receptor beta chains from one sample in a study of cytomegalovirus exposure and HLA in healthy donors. TCRdb's copy holds only in-frame clones and misses some; the assay was immunoSEQ multiplex PCR. The data contain over 120,000 clones, more than 7.5% of them seen just once; the ten biggest clones take up 1.8%. Sequences were obtained from PBMCs. These receptors were taken from a man aged 50 to 60 in good health and CMV-seronegative. CDR3s include the opening cysteine and the closing phenylalanine or tryptophan. D genes are given only for firm matches. Clone size is shown for a subset of rows, as once, few, many or a class of expanded clone.

J gene: TRBJ2-5
D gene: NA
V gene: TRBV28
clone size: NA
CDR3 DNA: TGTGCCAGCAATAGAGACAGGCCACAAGAGACCCAGTACTTC
CDR3 protein: CASNRDRPQETQYF

J gene: TRBJ2-2
D gene: TRBD2
V gene: TRBV9
clone size: NA
CDR3 DNA: TGTGCCAGCAGCGTGGGGAGGGTAAACACCGGGGAGCTGTTTTTT
CDR3 protein: CASSVGRVNTGELFF

J gene: TRBJ2-3
D gene: NA
V gene: TRBV9
clone size: NA
CDR3 DNA: TGTGCCAGCAGCGCAAGCCACACAGATACGCAGTATTTT
CDR3 protein: CASSASHTDTQYF

J gene: TRBJ1-2
D gene: TRBD1
V gene: TRBV5-1
clone size: few
CDR3 DNA: TGCGCCAGCAGCTTGGACTGGACAGGGGGCTTTGGCTACACCTTC
CDR3 protein: CASSLDWTGGFGYTF

J gene: TRBJ1-1
D gene: TRBD1
V gene: TRBV5-1
clone size: few
CDR3 DNA: TGCGCCAGCAGCTTGGACAGGACAGGAGAAGCTTTCTTT
CDR3 protein: CASSLDRTGEAFF

J gene: TRBJ1-1
D gene: NA
V gene: TRBV7-9
clone size: few
CDR3 DNA: TGTGCCAGCCGGGATCTGCTGGACACTGAAGCTTTCTTT
CDR3 protein: CASRDLLDTEAFF

J gene: TRBJ2-7
D gene: TRBD1
V gene: TRBV5-1
clone size: few
CDR3 DNA: TGCGCCAGCAGCTTGGGACAGGGAAAGGGCGAGCAGTACTTC
CDR3 protein: CASSLGQGKGEQYF

J gene: TRBJ2-5
D gene: NA
V gene: TRBV6-6
clone size: NA
CDR3 DNA: TGTGCCAGCAACTCAAACAGGGAGACCCAGTACTTC
CDR3 protein: CASNSNRETQYF

J gene: TRBJ1-2
D gene: TRBD1
V gene: TRBV18
clone size: few
CDR3 DNA: TGTGCCAGCTCACCCTCGACAGGGGATAACTATGGCTACATCTTC
CDR3 protein: CASSPSTGDNYGYIF

J gene: TRBJ1-2
D gene: TRBD1
V gene: TRBV28
clone size: NA
CDR3 DNA: TGTGCCAGCAGTTCTCAGGGGGAGAGCTATGGCTACACCTTC
CDR3 protein: CASSSQGESYGYTF

J gene: TRBJ1-2
D gene: NA
V gene: TRBV5-4
clone size: few
CDR3 DNA: TGTGCCAGCAGCTTGGGACAGGATTTCAACTATGGCTACACCTTC
CDR3 protein: CASSLGQDFNYGYTF

J gene: TRBJ2-7
D gene: NA
V gene: TRBV13
clone size: NA
CDR3 DNA: TGTGCCAGCAGCTTAGGCCCGTACCGTAGCTCCTACGAGCAGTACTTC
CDR3 protein: CASSLGPYRSSYEQYF

J gene: TRBJ1-2
D gene: TRBD1
V gene: TRBV4-1
clone size: NA
CDR3 DNA: TGCGCCAGCAGCCAGACAGGGTGGGAAGGCTACACCTTC
CDR3 protein: CASSQTGWEGYTF

J gene: TRBJ2-2
D gene: TRBD2
V gene: TRBV30
clone size: NA
CDR3 DNA: TGTGCCTGGAGGGCGGGGGGCTTGGGCACCGGGGAGCTGTTTTTT
CDR3 protein: CAWRAGGLGTGELFF

J gene: TRBJ1-2
D gene: NA
V gene: TRBV25-1
clone size: NA
CDR3 DNA: TGTGCCACCAGAAGCGACAGGACGAACTATGGCTACACCTTC
CDR3 protein: CATRSDRTNYGYTF

J gene: TRBJ1-1
D gene: NA
V gene: TRBV6-5
clone size: few
CDR3 DNA: TGTGCCAGCAGTTACAGTAGACACCTGAACACTGAAGCTTTCTTT
CDR3 protein: CASSYSRHLNTEAFF

J gene: TRBJ2-3
D gene: TRBD2
V gene: TRBV7-6
clone size: NA
CDR3 DNA: TGTGCCAGCAGCCCTACTAGCGGGGGACCGTTTACGCAGTATTTT
CDR3 protein: CASSPTSGGPFTQYF

J gene: TRBJ1-2
D gene: TRBD1
V gene: TRBV28
clone size: few
CDR3 DNA: TGTGCCAGCAGTGCAGGACAGGCCCGCTATGGCTACACCTTC
CDR3 protein: CASSAGQARYGYTF

J gene: TRBJ1-1
D gene: NA
V gene: TRBV5-1
clone size: NA
CDR3 DNA: TGCGCCAGCAGCTTGGATGGACAGTCAAACACTGAAGCTTTCTTT
CDR3 protein: CASSLDGQSNTEAFF

J gene: TRBJ2-7
D gene: NA
V gene: TRBV5-6
clone size: NA
CDR3 DNA: TGTGCCAGCAGCAGTCGAGGGTACTACGAGCAGTGCTTC
CDR3 protein: CASSSRGYYEQCF

J gene: TRBJ1-4
D gene: NA
V gene: TRBV27
clone size: NA
CDR3 DNA: TGTGCCAGCAGTTCGAGGGTGGTGGAAAAACTGTTTTTT
CDR3 protein: CASSSRVVEKLFF

J gene: TRBJ1-1
D gene: TRBD1
V gene: TRBV19
clone size: NA
CDR3 DNA: TGTGCCAGTATGACAGACAGGGAAGGAGTTGAAGCTTTCTTT
CDR3 protein: CASMTDREGVEAFF

J gene: TRBJ2-2
D gene: NA
V gene: TRBV7-8
clone size: few
CDR3 DNA: TGTGCCAGCAGTCCTCCTTACAGGGTTGGCACCGGGGAGCTGTTTTTT
CDR3 protein: CASSPPYRVGTGELFF

J gene: TRBJ2-5
D gene: NA
V gene: TRBV7-9
clone size: few
CDR3 DNA: TGTGCCAGCAGCTTAGTGAGTGGGACCCAGTACTTC
CDR3 protein: CASSLVSGTQYF

J gene: TRBJ2-7
D gene: NA
V gene: TRBV7-6
clone size: NA
CDR3 DNA: TGTGCCAGCAGCCCGTGGGGGGAGGAGCAGTACTTC
CDR3 protein: CASSPWGEEQYF

J gene: TRBJ2-6
D gene: NA
V gene: TRBV14
clone size: few
CDR3 DNA: TGTGCCAGCAGCCTAGGAGGACTTGGGGCCAACGTCCTGACTTTC
CDR3 protein: CASSLGGLGANVLTF

J gene: TRBJ1-1
D gene: TRBD1
V gene: TRBV7-2
clone size: NA
CDR3 DNA: TGTGCCAGCAGCTTAGGGACAGGTGAAGCTTTCTTT
CDR3 protein: CASSLGTGEAFF

J gene: TRBJ2-2
D gene: TRBD2
V gene: TRBV18
clone size: few
CDR3 DNA: TGTGCCAGCTCATCACCCGGACTAGCGGGAGATAAACGGGGCACCGGGGAGCTGTTTTTT
CDR3 protein: CASSSPGLAGDKRGTGELFF